These 25 T cell receptor beta chains were all obtained from the same sample, sequenced in a study of CD8+ T cells in alopecia areata. TCR sequencing used cDNA made by reverse transcription of extracted RNA. Using immunoSEQ multiplex PCR, the repertoire was profiled, and TCRdb retains in-frame clones only, with some absent. The sample lists over 100,000 clones, 45% to 50% seen once, with roughly a sixth in the top ten. This specimen consisted of CD8+ T cells sorted from blood, obtained at week 0. The source of these receptors is a human donor with alopecia areata.

This clone was seen a few times. The V call is TRBV19, the J call TRBJ2-7, with D possibly matching TRBD2 (6 bases). This CDR3 has 12 amino acids. Trimming pared 9 bases from V and 3 bases from J, leaving 12 bases between. CDR1 and CDR2 (germline): LNHDA, SQIVND (reference sequence). CDR3 in DNA: TGTGCCAGCTCGGAGGGAGACTACGAGCAGTACTTC. This sequence encodes CASSEGDYEQYF.

There are a few counts of this clone. The chain combines TRBV5-1 with TRBJ2-3; the D is unclear. V dropped 1 base and J dropped 1 base, with 4 bases sitting between them. Germline V lookup: CDR1 SGHRS, CDR2 YFSETQ. The CDR3 is made up of 13 amino acids. The CDR3 DNA reads TGCGCCAGCAGCTTGACGCGCACAGATACGCAGTATTTT. Translating gives CASSLTRTDTQYF.

The chain is built from TRBV4-1 and TRBJ1-3, with unresolved D. This CDR3 region has 16 residues. Trimming cost V 1 base and J 0 bases, with 10 bases left between them. CDR1 and CDR2 from the germline V gene are MGHRA and YSYEKL. The CDR3 reads CASSQVAGRSGNTIYF. CDR3 bases: TGCGCCAGCAGCCAAGTTGCAGGCCGCTCTGGAAACACCATATATTTT.

The V gene is TRBV5-4, the J gene TRBJ2-5, with a weak D call TRBD2 (5 bases). The CDR3 runs to 17 residues. V shed 1 base and J shed 5 bases, with 21 bases lying between them. Germline CDR1 reads SGHNT; CDR2 reads YYREEE (reference sequence). This CDR3 is CASSLCFRGSDEETQYF. The CDR3 DNA reads as TGTGCCAGCAGCTTGTGTTTCCGCGGGTCAGACGAGGAGACCCAGTACTTC. The whole variable domain, remainder taken from reference TRBV5-4 and TRBJ2-5, is ETGVTQSPTHLIKTRGQQVTLRCSSQSGHNTVSWYQQALGQGPQFIFQYYREEENGRGNFPPRFSGLQFPNYSSELNVNALELDDSALYLCASSLCFRGSDEETQYFGPGTRLLVL.

V and J are TRBV15 and TRBJ2-7; maybe TRBD2 (5 bases). The CDR3 length is 15 residues. Germline V lookup: CDR1 LNHNV, CDR2 YYDKDF (reference sequence). V was clipped by 1 base and J by 2 bases, with 12 bases between them. CDR3 sequence reads: CATSRGGQRAYEQYF. The CDR3 DNA sequence: TGTGCCACCAGCAGAGGAGGGCAGCGAGCCTACGAGCAGTACTTC.

This clone was seen more than once but under ten times. The genes are TRBV5-6 and TRBJ1-2, with D unclear. Trimming pared 0 bases from V and 4 bases from J, leaving 10 bases between. Germline V gene data show CDR1 as SGHDT and CDR2 as YYEEEE. The CDR3 is 14 amino acids. CDR3 protein: CASSLEMDGYGYTF. As DNA, the CDR3 is TGTGCCAGCAGCTTGGAGATGGACGGCTATGGCTACACCTTC.

This chain connects TRBV4-2 to TRBJ2-7, with TRBD1 matching over 7 bases. The CDR3 is 15 residues long. Trimming at V came to 1 base and at J to 3 bases, leaving 6 bases not matched to a gene. Germline CDR1 and CDR2: LGHNA and YNFKEQ. CDR3 DNA: TGTGCCAGCAGCCAAGTCGAGGCAGGGGGCTACGAGCAGTACTTC. Protein: CASSQVEAGGYEQYF.

This clone was seen only a few times. The genes are TRBV14 and TRBJ2-1; D ambiguous. The germline V gene has CDR1 SGHDN and CDR2 FVKESK. CDR3 length equals 13 residues. V was shortened by 3 bases and J by 6 bases, with 9 bases between the two germline ends. CDR3 amino acids: CASSQARSNEQFF. The DNA for the CDR3 is TGTGCCAGCAGCCAGGCTCGGTCCAATGAGCAGTTCTTC. Supplemented by reference TRBV14 and TRBJ2-1, the full variable domain reads EAGVTQFPSHSVIEKGQTVTLRCDPISGHDNLYWYRRVMGKEIKFLLHFVKESKQDESGMPNNRFLAERTGGTYSTLKVQPAELEDSGVYFCASSQARSNEQFFGPGTRLTVL.

This clone is a singleton in its sample. The rearrangement uses TRBV27 and TRBJ2-7, with 10 bases matching TRBD1. With 0 bases clipped from V and 3 bases from J, the junction kept 5 bases outside the gene matches. Per germline, CDR1 MNHEY and CDR2 SMNVEV (reference sequence). This CDR3 region has 16 residues. CDR3 sequence: CASSLSPGTGDYEQYF. DNA for the CDR3: TGTGCCAGCAGTTTATCCCCCGGGACAGGGGACTACGAGCAGTACTTC.

This clone came up a few times. The same CDR3 is also encoded by other DNA sequences in this sample. The chain carries TRBV27 and TRBJ2-1, with D tentatively TRBD1 (6 bases). This CDR3 contains 14 residues. Germline assignment: CDR1 MNHEY and CDR2 SMNVEV (reference sequence). With 2 bases removed from V and 4 bases from J, the gap between germline ends came to 9 bases. CDR3 bases: TGTGCCAGCAGTTTAGGTCAGGGGTACAATGAGCAGTTCTTC. Translation gives CASSLGQGYNEQFF.

The gene calls are TRBV6-5 and TRBJ2-1; 7 bases fit TRBD2. V lost 8 bases, J lost 6 bases, and 13 bases stayed unmatched. Germline lookup yields CDR1 MNHEY and CDR2 SVGAGI. The CDR3 extends over 15 amino acids. The CDR3 DNA follows: TGTGCCAGCCGCCCCTTACCCCGGACTAGCAATGAGCAGTTCTTC. Protein product: CASRPLPRTSNEQFF.

The chain joins TRBV7-2 to TRBJ2-2; TRBD2 is a possible D gene (6 bases). CDR1 and CDR2 from the germline V gene are SGHTA and FQGNSA. The CDR3 loop spans 16 amino acids. V lost 3 bases and J lost 6, with 17 bases in between. Here the CDR3 reads CASSFASTSQAGELFF. In DNA form, the CDR3 reads TGTGCCAGCAGCTTCGCTTCGACTAGTCAGGCCGGGGAGCTGTTTTTT.

This clone occurred a few times. The chain has TRBV10-3 and TRBJ2-6, with D perhaps matching TRBD2 (6 bases). The CDR3 has 18 amino acids. V lost 5 bases to trimming and J lost 0 bases, with 17 bases between them. Germline-derived CDR1 and CDR2 are ENHRY and SYGVKD. CDR3 DNA sequence: TGTGCCATCAGTTATAACCGGCGGGAAACCTCTGGGGCCAACGTCCTGACTTTC. Translation: CAISYNRRETSGANVLTF.

The rearrangement joins TRBV6-5 to TRBJ2-7; D gene unclear. Germline V lookup: CDR1 MNHEY, CDR2 SVGAGI. V was cut by 6 bases and J by 0 bases, with 15 bases left in between. The CDR3 extends over 15 amino acids. The CDR3 DNA is TGTGCCAGCAGCTCCGTAGGACGGAGCTCCTACGAGCAGTACTTC. Amino acid sequence: CASSSVGRSSYEQYF.

The J gene is TRBJ2-7, the V gene TRBV7-9; the D is unclear. CDR1 is SEHNR, CDR2 FQNEAQ, per germline (reference sequence). This CDR3 has 12 residues. Trimming stripped 1 base from V and 6 bases from J, with 7 bases between. CDR3 nucleotide sequence: TGTGCCAGCAGCTTAGTGGCCTCCGAGCAGTACTTC. Protein sequence: CASSLVASEQYF.

CDR3: CASSQERGGRRQYF. CDR3 coding DNA: TGCGCCAGCAGCCAAGAGCGGGGGGGGCGTCGGCAGTACTTC. The V gene is TRBV4-1, the J gene TRBJ2-7; 9 bases line up with TRBD2. The CDR3 length is 14 residues. CDR1 MGHRA and CDR2 YSYEKL come from the germline V gene. V lost 0 bases to trimming and J lost 9 bases; unmatched junction nucleotides: 6.

The chain couples TRBV4-3 to TRBJ1-2, with a weak D call TRBD1 (5 bases). V was cut by 1 base and J by 4 bases, with 13 bases left in between. The CDR3 is 15 residues long. Germline lookup yields CDR1 LGHNA and CDR2 YSLEER. The CDR3 coding sequence is TGCGCCAGCAGCCAAGGGGACGGAAGCCTCTATGGCTACACCTTC. It specifies CASSQGDGSLYGYTF.

This clone appeared a few times. This chain links TRBV5-6 with TRBJ2-6; D remains ambiguous. Looked up from germline, CDR1 is SGHDT and CDR2 is YYEEEE. Trimming pared 2 bases from V and 4 bases from J, leaving 7 bases between. CDR3 length: 14 residues. This CDR3 is CASSFGVGANVLTF. The CDR3 nucleotides read TGTGCCAGCAGCTTCGGAGTGGGGGCCAACGTCCTGACTTTC.

The chain carries TRBV27 and TRBJ2-6; D uncertain. The CDR3 is 15 residues long. CDR1 and CDR2 from the germline V gene are MNHEY and SMNVEV (reference sequence). The V gene lost 2 bases and the J gene lost 4 bases, with 9 bases spanning the gap. CDR3 coding DNA: TGTGCCAGCAGTTTAATCGGTGCCGGGGCCAACGTCCTGACTTTC. Its translation: CASSLIGAGANVLTF.

This clone was recorded only once. CDR3 sequence: CASSFLYEQYF. The DNA for the CDR3 is TGTGCCAGCAGCTTCCTCTACGAGCAGTACTTC. This rearrangement joins TRBV5-6 to TRBJ2-7, with D uncertain. Germline V gene data show CDR1 as SGHDT and CDR2 as YYEEEE. The CDR3 runs to 11 residues. The V gene lost 2 bases and the J gene lost 3 bases, with 3 bases spanning the gap.

This clone was found a few times. This sequence joins TRBV5-1 and TRBJ2-7; D call uncertain. Germline V lookup: CDR1 SGHRS, CDR2 YFSETQ. V lost 2 bases to trimming and J lost 2 bases, with 11 bases between them. This CDR3 is built from 14 residues. The CDR3 here is CASSFFDTAYEQYF. CDR3 DNA sequence: TGCGCCAGCAGCTTCTTTGACACCGCCTACGAGCAGTACTTC.

As regards this clone: The junction departs from germline at one end; a sequencing error may be responsible. The rearrangement uses TRBV7-7 and TRBJ2-5; 11 positions match TRBD1. The CDR3 has 15 amino acids. Germline values: CDR1 SSHAT, CDR2 FNYEAQ (reference sequence). In DNA form, the CDR3 reads TGTGCTAGCAGCCCTCGGACAGGGGGCGCGGAGACCCAGTACTTC. Translated: CASSPRTGGAETQYF.

The V gene is TRBV6-4, the J gene TRBJ2-3, with 9 bases identical to TRBD2. Germline values: CDR1 MRHNA, CDR2 SNTAGT. The length of the CDR3 is 20 residues. Trimming removed 2 bases from V and 2 bases from J; junction bases left unmatched: 17. CDR3 DNA: TGTGCCAGCAGTGACCCGGTGGTAGCGGGGGAGCATCTAGCCACAGATACGCAGTATTTT. Translated: CASSDPVVAGEHLATDTQYF.

This clone was seen a few times. The V call is TRBV30, the J call TRBJ2-7; tentative D call: TRBD1 (6 bases). Deletions cut 2 bases from V and 2 bases from J, with 16 bases between. CDR1 and CDR2 from the germline V gene are GTSNPN and SVGIG (reference sequence). The CDR3 totals 15 residues. The CDR3, as DNA: TGTGCCTGGAGTCCATTCGACAGGCGAGCCTACGAGCAGTACTTC. Its protein is CAWSPFDRRAYEQYF. Filled out from reference TRBV30 and TRBJ2-7, the complete variable domain reads SQTIHQWPATLVQPVGSPLSLECTVEGTSNPNLYWYRQAAGRGLQLLFYSVGIGQISSEVPQNLSASRPQDRQFILSSKKLLLSDSGFYLCAWSPFDRRAYEQYFGPGTRLTVT.

The rearrangement links TRBV7-9 to TRBJ1-4; 7 bases map to TRBD1. Looked up from germline, CDR1 is SEHNR and CDR2 is FQNEAQ (reference sequence). After removal of 5 bases from V and 8 bases from J, the junction contained 8 bases not matched to a gene. The CDR3 covers 14 residues. DNA for the CDR3: TGTGCCAGCAGCGGAGAGGGGGCGGGCGAAAAACTGTTTTTT. This encodes CASSGEGAGEKLFF.